Detailed here is one T cell receptor beta chain. This sample was included in a study of blood T cell repertoires in COVID-19. The table came from immunoSEQ multiplex PCR; TCRdb's copy has only in-frame clones and leaves some out. The table shows 150,000 to 200,000 clones, with roughly 83% occurring only once. The CDR3 loop spans 16 amino acids. Germline V lookup: CDR1 KGHSH, CDR2 LQKENI. Unmatched junction bases numbered 5, after V lost 0 bases and J lost 3 bases. The sequenced material came from PBMCs or T cells enriched from blood (not recorded which). This sequence joins TRBV18 and TRBJ2-1; 7 bases are a match to TRBD2. The TCR originated in a woman aged 55-69 years who had recovered from COVID-19. Here the CDR3 DNA reads TGTGCCAGCTCACCACCGGCTAGCGGAGACTACAATGAGCAGTTCTTC. Encoded protein: CASSPPASGDYNEQFF. Filled out from reference TRBV18 and TRBJ2-1, the complete variable domain reads NAGVMQNPRHLVRRRGQEARLRCSPMKGHSHVYWYRQLPEEGLKFMVYLQKENIIDESGMPKERFSAEFPKEGPSILRIQQVVRGDSAAYFCASSPPASGDYNEQFFGPGTRLTVL.